This TCR beta chain comes out of a study of T cells in narcolepsy. For the study at large: Patients with NT1 or NT2 and healthy control donors were enrolled. Notes on the study in general: Same-patient CSF and blood CD4+ T cell clonotypes included HCRT-specific and TRIB2-specific autoreactive ones. Autoreactive clone sequences were missing from some blood memory CD4+ repertoires. Healthy controls reportedly lacked the autoreactive clonotypes serially found in patients' blood.

A note on this clone: The antigen is unknown.

Clones were sequenced by immunoSEQ multiplex PCR, and TCRdb holds only the in-frame ones, with some missing. The data contain about 40,000 clones, around 88% of them singletons. The V gene lost 0 bases and the J gene lost 6 bases, with 11 bases spanning the gap. Germline V gene data show CDR1 as SGHTA and CDR2 as FQGTGA. This CDR3 region has 15 residues. This TCR was sampled from a human donor with narcolepsy. Sample: CD45RA- memory CD4+ T cells from PBMCs. The chain uses TRBV7-3 and TRBJ2-2; no clear D gene. The chain's CDR3 is CASSLTGGQAGELFF. DNA of the CDR3: TGTGCCAGCAGCTTAACGGGTGGGCAAGCCGGGGAGCTGTTTTTT.